These 3 T cell receptor beta chains share one sample of origin, sequenced in a study of cytomegalovirus exposure and HLA in healthy donors. The protocol was immunoSEQ multiplex PCR, while the TCRdb copy is restricted to in-frame clones and leaves out a portion. The table lists fewer than 250,000 clones, roughly 83% of them singletons, with about 1.5% in the top ten. What was sequenced was PBMCs. These receptors came from a woman aged 18-35 years in good health and CMV-seronegative.

The chain recombines TRBV7-9 with TRBJ1-5, with D maybe TRBD1 (5 bases). V was pared by 0 bases and J by 5 bases, with 14 bases between. Germline CDR1 and CDR2: SEHNR and FQNEAQ (reference sequence). The CDR3 length is 16 residues. CDR3 sequence (DNA): TGTGCCAGCAGCTTAGCCCGAATTGGGGCCCATCAGCCCCAGCATTTT. Its protein product is CASSLARIGAHQPQHF.

The chain is built from TRBV7-2 and TRBJ2-7, with 11 nucleotides matching TRBD2. Germline V CDR1 and CDR2: SGHTA, FQGNSA. CDR3 length: 14 residues. Trimming cost V 5 bases and J 7 bases; bases outside gene matches: 7. CDR3 amino acids: CASSPGTSGGEQYF. CDR3 DNA: TGTGCCAGCAGCCCCGGGACTAGCGGTGGTGAGCAGTACTTC.

The chain employs TRBV6-1 and TRBJ2-1; TRBD2 aligns across 7 bases. Unmatched junction bases numbered 8, after V lost 4 bases and J lost 5 bases. Germline V CDR1 and CDR2: MNHNS, SASEGT. The CDR3 is made up of 15 amino acids. CDR3 residues: CASSGGGSPDNEQFF. The DNA of the CDR3 is TGTGCCAGCAGTGGGGGCGGGAGCCCGGACAATGAGCAGTTCTTC.